The 29 T cell receptor beta chains listed next were all sequenced from one sample in a study of T cells in Graves' hyperthyroidism and ophthalmopathy. The CDR3 regions of TCR beta were amplified from RNA transcripts. A set of HTBI primers served as the primers for a first-round RT-PCR of the TCR CDR3. Each CDR3 protein is one row after TCRdb ran MiXCR on the multiplex PCR reads. The sample lists roughly 380,000 distinct CDR3 sequences, 19% seen once, with 3% to 4% in the top ten. The specimen sequenced was blood. All receptors come from a woman younger than 30 with Graves' hyperthyroidism.

This clonotype has a handful of counts. The chain links TRBV7-9 to TRBJ1-1, with no clear D. The length of the CDR3 is 13 residues. The V end lost 8 bases, the J end lost 1 base, and 11 bases lay between the germline ends. The V gene's germline CDR1 is SEHNR and CDR2 FQNEAQ (reference sequence). CDR3 in amino acids: CASDSPGNTEAFF. The CDR3 DNA reads as TGTGCCAGCGATTCCCCAGGGAACACTGAAGCTTTCTTT. The variable domain in full, with the rest retrieved from reference TRBV7-9 and TRBJ1-1, is DTGVSQNPRHKITKRGQNVTFRCDPISEHNRLYWYRQTLGQGPEFLTYFQNEAQLEKSRLLSDRFSAERPKGSFSTLEIQRTEQGDSAMYLCASDSPGNTEAFFGQGTRLTVV.

This clonotype was recorded many times. This rearrangement joins TRBV5-6 to TRBJ2-5; TRBD1 is a possible D gene (6 bases). The CDR3 is 14 residues long. Germline V gene data show CDR1 as SGHDT and CDR2 as YYEEEE. The V gene lost 1 base and the J gene lost 9 bases, with 16 bases spanning the gap. The CDR3 DNA sequence: TGTGCCAGCAGCTTGTTATCCTACGAGGGGGCCCAGTACTTC. Encoded protein: CASSLLSYEGAQYF.

There are many counts of this clonotype. The chain joins TRBV12-3 or TRBV12-4 to TRBJ2-2; no clear D. The CDR3 loop spans 14 amino acids. Trimming shortened V by 5 bases and J by 8 bases, and 15 bases separated the two germline ends. The CDR3 sequence: CASSRLSSAGELFF. In DNA, the CDR3 is TGTGCCAGCAGTCGCCTAAGCTCCGCGGGGGAGCTGTTTTTT.

This clonotype was observed a single time. This chain links TRBV20-1 with TRBJ1-2, with 9 bases aligning to TRBD1. This CDR3 contains 15 residues. Germline-derived CDR1 and CDR2 are DFQATT and SNEGSKA (reference sequence). V dropped 1 base and J dropped 4; count of bases not matched to a gene: 7. In DNA, the CDR3 is TGCAGTGCTAGAGGGAGGGACAGGGTGGTCTATGGCTACACCTTC. Translation gives CSARGRDRVVYGYTF.

This clonotype was seen at least ten times. One junction end disagrees with the germline gene, perhaps due to a read error. V usage is TRBV5-1 and J usage is TRBJ2-5; D might be TRBD2 (6 bases). CDR3 length: 12 residues. CDR1 SGHRS and CDR2 YFSETQ come from the germline V gene. CDR3 nucleotides: TGCGCCAGCGGCTTGAGCGGGGAGACCCAGTACTTC. It is translated as CASGLSGETQYF.

The table lists this clonotype with many counts. This sequence joins TRBV6-5 and TRBJ1-1; TRBD1 agrees at 8 bases. CDR3 length: 15 amino acids. The junction had 8 bases not matched to a gene; V was cut back by 4 bases and J by 4 bases. CDR1 and CDR2 from the germline V gene are MNHEY and SVGAGI. This chain's CDR3 is CASSLAGGSSTEAFF. The CDR3 DNA follows: TGTGCCAGCAGTTTGGCAGGGGGCTCCAGCACTGAAGCTTTCTTT.

This clonotype was found many times. The rearrangement joins TRBV10-3 to TRBJ2-5; a weak D match, TRBD1 (5 bases). Germline CDR1 is ENHRY and CDR2 is SYGVKD. Trimming took 2 bases from V and 2 from J, leaving 9 bases between them. The CDR3 has 14 residues. As DNA, the CDR3 is TGTGCCATCAGTGAGGTGAAGGGGCAAGAGACCCAGTACTTC. This translates into CAISEVKGQETQYF.

This clonotype was seen a few times. The V gene is TRBV3-1, the J gene TRBJ2-2; perhaps TRBD2 as D (5 bases). The CDR3 runs to 15 residues. The V gene lost 3 bases and the J gene lost 9 bases, with 17 bases spanning the gap. The V gene's germline CDR1 is LGHDT and CDR2 YNNKEL (reference sequence). This chain's CDR3 is CASSHNRDPAWELFF. The CDR3 nucleotides are TGTGCCAGCAGCCATAACCGGGATCCAGCATGGGAGCTGTTTTTT.

This clonotype came up many times. This chain connects TRBV28 to TRBJ2-5, with a weak D call TRBD1 (5 bases). The CDR3 loop spans 12 amino acids. Looked up from germline, CDR1 is MDHEN and CDR2 is SYDVKM. V was cut by 7 bases and J by 1 base, with 7 bases left in between. This chain's CDR3 is CASNDSQETQYF. DNA of the CDR3: TGTGCCAGCAACGACAGCCAAGAGACCCAGTACTTC.

This clonotype was seen repeatedly, ten times or more. J is TRBJ2-5 and V is TRBV12-3 or TRBV12-4, with 7 bases matching TRBD2. With 5 bases clipped from V and 10 bases from J, the junction kept 13 bases outside the gene matches. This CDR3 is 14 amino acids long. CDR3 loop: CASSPMRAGRDQYF. CDR3 bases: TGTGCCAGCAGTCCTATGAGAGCGGGGAGGGACCAGTACTTC.

Details on this clonotype: This may be a read error, as it is one base from a much larger clone. The final CDR3 position lacks the conserved phenylalanine or tryptophan, pointing to a likely read error. The chain combines TRBV6-5 with TRBJ2-7; D gene unclear. Trimming left V 1 base short and J 2 bases short, with 6 bases between. Germline values: CDR1 MNHEY, CDR2 SVGAGI. This CDR3 is built from 13 residues. The CDR3 DNA follows: TGTGCCAGCAGTTACTTGACAACCTACGAGCAGTACCTC. It codes for CASSYLTTYEQYL.

This chain joins TRBV12-3 or TRBV12-4 and TRBJ1-1; no firm D call. This CDR3 has 13 residues. V shed 7 bases and J shed 4 bases, with 13 bases lying between them. The CDR3 loop is CASTFRMGTEAFF. The CDR3 region has the DNA TGTGCCAGCACCTTCCGGATGGGCACTGAAGCTTTCTTT.

Ten or more counts support this clonotype. Its ends do not fully match the called genes, so a read error is possible. This chain uses TRBV7-7 with TRBJ1-5; 9 bases match TRBD1. The germline CDR1 and CDR2 sequences are SSHAT and FNYEAQ (reference sequence). The CDR3 contains 20 residues. CDR3 sequence: CASSLGSPDRGRSSNQPQHF. The CDR3, as DNA: TGTGCTAGCAGCTTAGGATCGCCGGACAGGGGAAGAAGCAGCAATCAGCCCCAGCATTTT. The full variable domain, completed using reference TRBV7-7 and TRBJ1-5, is GAGVSQSPRYKVTKRGQDVTLRCDPISSHATLYWYQQALGQGPEFLTYFNYEAQPDKSGLPSDRFSAERPEGSISTLTIQRTEQRDSAMYRCASSLGSPDRGRSSNQPQHFGDGTRLSIL.

On this clonotype itself: The conserved phenylalanine or tryptophan is not found at the CDR3 terminus, so this likely reflects a read error. This sequence joins TRBV3-1 and TRBJ2-2; 8 nucleotides agree with TRBD1. The CDR3 contains 19 residues. Unmatched junction bases numbered 14, after V lost 1 base and J lost 4 bases. Germline V gives CDR1 LGHDT, CDR2 YNNKEL (reference sequence). The CDR3 is CASSQVPAGTGLVTGELFV. The CDR3 coding sequence is TGTGCCAGCAGCCAAGTCCCCGCGGGGACAGGACTCGTCACCGGGGAGCTGTTTGTT.

This clonotype was recorded at least ten times. The chain combines TRBV10-3 with TRBJ2-5; D tentatively fits TRBD1 or TRBD2 (5 bases each). Germline loops: CDR1 ENHRY, CDR2 SYGVKD. This CDR3 contains 15 residues. V lost 5 bases to trimming and J lost 3 bases, with 16 bases between them. The chain's CDR3 is CAISPGWGSEETQYF. In DNA, the CDR3 is TGTGCCATCAGTCCGGGTTGGGGGAGCGAAGAGACCCAGTACTTC.

There are many counts of this clonotype. The rearrangement links TRBV4-1 to TRBJ1-5, with D unclear. Germline CDR1 MGHRA, CDR2 YSYEKL. The CDR3 runs to 15 residues. Trimming pared 5 bases from V and 2 bases from J, leaving 13 bases between. Here the CDR3 reads CASSMTSGGNQPQHF. The DNA for the CDR3 is TGCGCCAGCAGCATGACCAGCGGGGGCAATCAGCCCCAGCATTTT.

The sample holds many counts of this clonotype. The chain links TRBV30 to TRBJ2-5; D is perhaps TRBD1 (5 bases). The CDR3 consists of 12 residues. The V end was cut by 7 bases, the J end by 1 base, with 10 bases between. Germline CDR1 and CDR2: GTSNPN and SVGIG (reference sequence). This CDR3 is CASRQFQETQYF. The CDR3 DNA follows: TGTGCCTCCCGACAGTTCCAAGAGACCCAGTACTTC.

This clonotype occurred many times. The gene calls are TRBV20-1 and TRBJ2-7, with D possibly matching TRBD1 (5 bases). V lost 2 bases to trimming and J lost 0 bases, with 11 bases between them. This CDR3 has 14 residues. Germline V gene data show CDR1 as DFQATT and CDR2 as SNEGSKA (reference sequence). The CDR3 protein is CSARSDKSSYEQYF. The CDR3 DNA reads TGCAGTGCTAGATCGGACAAGAGCTCCTACGAGCAGTACTTC.

The chain recombines TRBV6-5 with TRBJ1-1; D is undetermined. This CDR3 is built from 15 residues. The germline gives CDR1 MNHEY, CDR2 SVGAGI. V gave up 0 bases and J gave up 2 bases, with 10 bases separating them. The CDR3 loop reads CASSYSDDFNTEAFF. CDR3 DNA: TGTGCCAGCAGTTACTCCGACGACTTTAACACTGAAGCTTTCTTT.

This clonotype was seen repeatedly, ten times or more. The chain couples TRBV5-1 to TRBJ2-5; the D is unclear. The CDR3 totals 14 residues. Per germline, CDR1 SGHRS and CDR2 YFSETQ. The V end lost 1 base, the J end lost 0 bases, and 7 bases lay between the germline ends. The CDR3, as DNA: TGCGCCAGCAGCTTGTTAAGGGACCAAGAGACCCAGTACTTC. Amino acids: CASSLLRDQETQYF.

This clonotype occurred once. V is TRBV24-1 and J is TRBJ1-1; D not resolved. This CDR3 comprises 15 residues. Germline loops: CDR1 KGHDR, CDR2 SFDVKD. The ends were cut back, 1 base at V and 1 base at J, with 9 bases in the middle. The chain's CDR3 is CATSDFGEGNTEAFF. Written as DNA, the CDR3 is TGTGCCACCAGTGATTTCGGAGAGGGGAACACTGAAGCTTTCTTT.

This clonotype was recorded at least ten times. This rearrangement joins TRBV13 to TRBJ1-5; TRBD1 aligns across 8 bases. Per the germline V gene, CDR1 is PRHDT and CDR2 is FYEKMQ (reference sequence). The CDR3 consists of 16 residues. The V segment lost 0 bases and the J segment 5 bases; nucleotides outside the gene matches: 6. The CDR3 reads CASSLGPRGLDQPQHF. In DNA, the CDR3 is TGTGCCAGCAGCTTAGGCCCCAGGGGGCTCGATCAGCCCCAGCATTTT.

Many counts were recorded for this clonotype. J is TRBJ1-2 and V is TRBV20-1, with TRBD1 as a possible D gene (5 bases). V was clipped by 2 bases and J by 4 bases, with 26 bases between them. Germline-derived CDR1 and CDR2 are DFQATT and SNEGSKA (reference sequence). This CDR3 is 18 amino acids long. The CDR3 here is CSARSSWDRRIRGYGYTF. The CDR3 DNA is TGCAGTGCTAGATCCAGCTGGGACCGCCGTATTAGGGGCTATGGCTACACCTTC.

The chain recombines TRBV12-3 or TRBV12-4 with TRBJ1-6; D not certain. This CDR3 region has 13 residues. V was cut by 6 bases and J by 7 bases, with 10 bases left in between. The CDR3 DNA sequence: TGTGCCAGCAGCCCCACTCCGAATTCACCCCTCCACTTT. Its translation: CASSPTPNSPLHF.

The chain joins TRBV4-1 to TRBJ2-7; TRBD1 is a possible D gene (5 bases). Per the germline V gene, CDR1 is MGHRA and CDR2 is YSYEKL. The CDR3 contains 15 residues. V lost 0 bases, J lost 3 bases, and 12 bases lay in between. The CDR3 DNA is TGCGCCAGCAGCCAAGATCTGGCAGGGATCTACGAGCAGTACTTC. Its protein is CASSQDLAGIYEQYF.

This clonotype has at least ten counts. The V gene is TRBV15, the J gene TRBJ1-2; unclear D gene. Germline V gives CDR1 LNHNV, CDR2 YYDKDF (reference sequence). The CDR3 extends over 13 amino acids. Trimming pared 0 bases from V and 4 bases from J, leaving 6 bases between. In DNA form, the CDR3 reads TGTGCCACCAGCAGAGATCTCCCCTATGGCTACACCTTC. Translating gives CATSRDLPYGYTF.

The V gene is TRBV28, the J gene TRBJ2-7; 11 nucleotides match TRBD2. The CDR3 is made up of 14 amino acids. Germline values: CDR1 MDHEN, CDR2 SYDVKM. V dropped 5 bases and J dropped 5; count of bases not matched to a gene: 5. The CDR3 nucleotides are TGTGCCAGCAGTACTAGCGGGGGTCTCGACGAGCAGTACTTC. Translated, it gives CASSTSGGLDEQYF. Filled out from reference TRBV28 and TRBJ2-7, the complete variable domain reads DVKVTQSSRYLVKRTGEKVFLECVQDMDHENMFWYRQDPGLGLRLIYFSYDVKMKEKGDIPEGYSVSREKKERFSLILESASTNQTSMYLCASSTSGGLDEQYFGPGTRLTVT.

The chain recombines TRBV12-3 or TRBV12-4 with TRBJ2-7; D unclear. This CDR3 contains 13 residues. V dropped 2 bases and J dropped 2 bases, with 7 bases sitting between them. The CDR3 DNA reads TGTGCCAGCAGTTTAATCGACGCCTACGAGCAGTACTTC. This encodes CASSLIDAYEQYF.

This clonotype was seen ten or more times. This chain connects TRBV7-8 to TRBJ2-5; tentatively, D is TRBD1 or TRBD2 (5 bases each). V lost 1 base and J 2 bases, leaving 14 bases between the germline ends. The CDR3 totals 16 residues. Germline CDR1 reads SGHVS; CDR2 reads FQNEAQ. The CDR3, as DNA: TGTGCCAGCAGCTTAGAGAGGGTCAGGGCTCAAGAGACCCAGTACTTC. Translated, it gives CASSLERVRAQETQYF.